The rows below give T cell receptor beta chains drawn from one sample of a study of blood T cell repertoires in COVID-19. Clones were read by immunoSEQ multiplex PCR, and TCRdb kept only the in-frame ones, dropping some. The sample holds over 75,000 clones; 75% to 90% are singletons and the top ten take 31%. The specimen was peripheral blood. Receptor source: a woman aged 80 or over with active or convalescent COVID-19. CDR3s include the opening cysteine and the closing phenylalanine or tryptophan. D genes are given only for firm matches. Part of the rows lack a size; the others show once, few, many or a class for expanded clones.

J gene | D gene | V gene | clone size | CDR3 DNA | CDR3 protein
TRBJ1-3 | TRBD1 | TRBV7-3 | - | TGTGCCAGCAGCCCAACAGGGGAACCTGGAAACACCATATATTTT | CASSPTGEPGNTIYF
TRBJ1-4 | - | TRBV4-3 | - | TGCGCCAGCAGCCAAATAAATGGGGCCGAGGAAAAACTGTTTTTT | CASSQINGAEEKLFF
TRBJ2-1 | - | TRBV19 | - | TGTGCCAGTACCGAGCCAGTGTCAGGTGGGTCCTACAATGAGCAGTTCTTC | CASTEPVSGGSYNEQFF
TRBJ1-2 | - | TRBV5-1 | - | TGCGCCAGCAGCACGGGGGGAACGTCTGGCTACACCTTC | CASSTGGTSGYTF
TRBJ2-5 | TRBD1 | TRBV5-1 | - | TGCGCCAGCAGCTGGACAGGGGAGACCCAGTACTTC | CASSWTGETQYF
TRBJ1-2 | TRBD1 | TRBV19 | - | TGTGCCAGTAACCCCTCGGGACAGGGGAACTATGGCTACACCTTC | CASNPSGQGNYGYTF
TRBJ1-1 | - | TRBV29-1 | - | TGCAGCGTTCTGGGCAGGCTGAACACTGAAGCTTTCTTT | CSVLGRLNTEAFF
TRBJ1-6 | - | TRBV5-1 | once | TGCGCCAGCAGCTTCAGGGAACCGTTCTCCTATAATTCACCCCTCCACTTT | CASSFREPFSYNSPLHF
TRBJ2-7 | TRBD1 | TRBV28 | - | TGTGCCAGCCGCGGGACAGGGTTGTACGAGCAGTACTTC | CASRGTGLYEQYF
TRBJ1-2 | - | TRBV7-2 | - | TGTGCCAGCAGCTTCGGGGGTTTCGGCTACACCTTC | CASSFGGFGYTF